The source of this T cell receptor (beta chain) is a study of blood T cell repertoires in COVID-19. Study in general: Samples of COVID-19 (acute and convalescent) were obtained from the United States, Italy and Spain. Sample material is recorded as cDNA or gDNA derived from T cells, B-cell-depleted T cells, or PBMCs.

Per the original methods: For nucleated cells, counts were estimated from reference gene primer amplification. Assay: immunoSEQ multiplex PCR; the TCRdb copy retains only in-frame clones and omits some. The DNA gave D and trimming, while V, J and clone size come from that table. Seen here are about 150,000 clones, about 89% observed once, and the top ten hold 0.45% to 0.65%. CDR1 and CDR2 from the germline V gene are MDHEN and SYDVKM. V was clipped by 2 bases and J by 4 bases; unmatched bases: 2. This CDR3 is built from 14 residues. The sequencing sample was made of peripheral blood. This sequence originates from a man between 50 and 59 years old with acute or convalescent COVID-19. The chain recombines TRBV28 with TRBJ1-3; TRBD1 agrees at 7 bases. The CDR3 DNA reads TGTGCCAGCAGTTTACAGGGGGTCGGAAACACCATATATTTT. Amino acid sequence: CASSLQGVGNTIYF.